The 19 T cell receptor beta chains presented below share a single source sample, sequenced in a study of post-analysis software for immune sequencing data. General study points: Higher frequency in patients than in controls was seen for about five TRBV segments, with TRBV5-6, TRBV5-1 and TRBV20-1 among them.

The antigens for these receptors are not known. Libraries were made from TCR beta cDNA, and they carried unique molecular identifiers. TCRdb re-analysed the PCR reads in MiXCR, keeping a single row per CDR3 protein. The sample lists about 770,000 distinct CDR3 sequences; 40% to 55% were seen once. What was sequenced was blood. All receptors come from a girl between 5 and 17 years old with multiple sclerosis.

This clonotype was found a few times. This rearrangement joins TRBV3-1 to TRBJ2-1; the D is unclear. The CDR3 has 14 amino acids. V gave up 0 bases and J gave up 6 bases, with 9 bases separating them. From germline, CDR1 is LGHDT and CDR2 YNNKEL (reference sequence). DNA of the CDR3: TGTGCCAGCAGCCAAGATGTGATAGCCAATGAGCAGTTCTTC. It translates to CASSQDVIANEQFF.

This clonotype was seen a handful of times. The CDR3 region has the DNA TGTGCCAGCAGCTTATTTGTAGGGGTGCAGGAGACCCAGTACTTC. Residues: CASSLFVGVQETQYF. The V gene is TRBV11-1, the J gene TRBJ2-5; the D gene is possibly TRBD1 (5 bases). In germline, CDR1 is SGHAT, CDR2 FQDESV (reference sequence). Trimming left V 2 bases short and J 5 bases short, with 15 bases between. This CDR3 contains 15 residues.

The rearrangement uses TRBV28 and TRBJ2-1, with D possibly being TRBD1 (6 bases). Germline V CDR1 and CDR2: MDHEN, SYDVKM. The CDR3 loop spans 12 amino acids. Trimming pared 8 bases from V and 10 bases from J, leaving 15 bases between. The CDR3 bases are TGTGCCAGCGTCGAGGGGGACGGGGAGCAGTTCTTC. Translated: CASVEGDGEQFF.

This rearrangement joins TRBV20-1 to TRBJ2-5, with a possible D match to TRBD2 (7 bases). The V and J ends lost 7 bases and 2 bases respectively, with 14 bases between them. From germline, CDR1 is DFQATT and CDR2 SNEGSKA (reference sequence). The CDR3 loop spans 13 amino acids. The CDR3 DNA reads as TGCAGTGTCCTAGGGGGGGGGCAAGAGACCCAGTACTTC. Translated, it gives CSVLGGGQETQYF.

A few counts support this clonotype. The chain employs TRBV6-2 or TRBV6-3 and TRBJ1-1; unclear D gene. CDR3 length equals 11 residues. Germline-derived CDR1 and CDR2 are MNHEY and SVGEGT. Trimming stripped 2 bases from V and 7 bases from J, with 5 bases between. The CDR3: CASSYGYEAFF. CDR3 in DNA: TGTGCCAGCAGTTACGGATATGAAGCTTTCTTT.

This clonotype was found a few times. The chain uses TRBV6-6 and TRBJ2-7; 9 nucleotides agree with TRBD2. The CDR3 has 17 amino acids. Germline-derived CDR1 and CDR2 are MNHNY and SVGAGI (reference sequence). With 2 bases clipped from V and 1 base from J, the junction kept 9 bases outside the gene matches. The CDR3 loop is CASSYGIRGRGSYEQYF. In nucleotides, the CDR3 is TGTGCCAGCAGTTACGGAATTCGCGGGAGGGGTTCCTACGAGCAGTACTTC.

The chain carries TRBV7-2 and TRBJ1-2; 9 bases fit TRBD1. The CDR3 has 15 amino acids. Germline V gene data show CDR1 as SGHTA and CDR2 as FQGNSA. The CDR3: CFLGGDRAINYGYTF. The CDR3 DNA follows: TGTTTCTTGGGGGGGGACAGGGCCATTAACTATGGCTACACCTTC.

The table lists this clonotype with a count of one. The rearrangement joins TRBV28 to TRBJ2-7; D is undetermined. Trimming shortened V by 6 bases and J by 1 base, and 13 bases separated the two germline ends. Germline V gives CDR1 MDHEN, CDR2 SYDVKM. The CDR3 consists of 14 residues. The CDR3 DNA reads TGTGCCAGCAGCCCATCGATGGCATCCTACGAGCAGTACTTC. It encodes CASSPSMASYEQYF. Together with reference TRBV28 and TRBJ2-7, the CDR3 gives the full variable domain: DVKVTQSSRYLVKRTGEKVFLECVQDMDHENMFWYRQDPGLGLRLIYFSYDVKMKEKGDIPEGYSVSREKKERFSLILESASTNQTSMYLCASSPSMASYEQYFGPGTRLTVT.

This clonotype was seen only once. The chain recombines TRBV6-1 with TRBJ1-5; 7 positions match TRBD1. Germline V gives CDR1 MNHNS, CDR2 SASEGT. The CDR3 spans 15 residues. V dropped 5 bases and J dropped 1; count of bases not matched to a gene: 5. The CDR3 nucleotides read TGTGCCAGCAGTCCCGACAGGGAGAGCAATCAGCCCCAGCATTTT. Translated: CASSPDRESNQPQHF.

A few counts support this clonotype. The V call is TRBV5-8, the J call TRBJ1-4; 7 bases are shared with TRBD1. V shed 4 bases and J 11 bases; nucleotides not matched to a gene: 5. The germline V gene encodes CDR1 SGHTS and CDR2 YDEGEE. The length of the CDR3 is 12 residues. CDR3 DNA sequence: TGTGCCAGCAGCGTGACAGGGTGGAAACTGTTTTTT. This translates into CASSVTGWKLFF.

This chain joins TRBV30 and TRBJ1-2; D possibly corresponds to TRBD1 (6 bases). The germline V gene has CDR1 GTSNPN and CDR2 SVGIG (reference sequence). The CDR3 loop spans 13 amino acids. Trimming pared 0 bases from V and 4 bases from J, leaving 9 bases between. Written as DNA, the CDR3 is TGTGCCTGGAGTGTACGGACAGCCTATGGCTACACCTTC. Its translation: CAWSVRTAYGYTF.

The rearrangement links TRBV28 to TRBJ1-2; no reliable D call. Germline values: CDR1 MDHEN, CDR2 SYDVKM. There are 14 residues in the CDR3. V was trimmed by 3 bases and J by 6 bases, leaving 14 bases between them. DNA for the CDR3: TGTGCCAGCAGTTTTCAGCGCGGCTTCAATGGCTACACCTTC. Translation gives CASSFQRGFNGYTF.

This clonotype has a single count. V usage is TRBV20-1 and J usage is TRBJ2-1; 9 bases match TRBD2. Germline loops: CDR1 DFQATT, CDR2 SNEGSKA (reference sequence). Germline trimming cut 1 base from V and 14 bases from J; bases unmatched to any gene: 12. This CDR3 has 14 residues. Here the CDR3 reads CSARASSAGGPEFF. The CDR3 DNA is TGCAGTGCTAGAGCCAGTTCTGCGGGAGGGCCCGAGTTCTTC.

In DNA form, the CDR3 reads TGTGCCAGCAGTTACTCGATAAACTACGAGCAGTACTTC. It yields the protein CASSYSINYEQYF. V is TRBV6-2 or TRBV6-3 and J is TRBJ2-7; D is unclear. Trimming pared 0 bases from V and 3 bases from J, leaving 6 bases between. Germline-derived CDR1 and CDR2 are MNHEY and SVGEGT. This CDR3 has 13 residues.

As DNA, the CDR3 is TGTGCCAGCAGCGTAGCGTCCGGGGAGCTAGGTGAAAAACTGTTTTTT. Its translation: CASSVASGELGEKLFF. The chain carries TRBV9 and TRBJ1-4; no firm D call. CDR1 SGDLS and CDR2 YYNGEE come from the germline V gene. The CDR3 totals 16 residues. Deletions cut 0 bases from V and 7 bases from J, with 16 bases between.

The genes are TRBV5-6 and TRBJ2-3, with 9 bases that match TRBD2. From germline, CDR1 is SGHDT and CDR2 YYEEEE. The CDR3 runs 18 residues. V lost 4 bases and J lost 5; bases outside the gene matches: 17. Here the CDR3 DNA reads TGTGCCAGCAGCGGCCGGAGGGCCGTAGCGGGAGACGTAGATACGCAGTATTTT. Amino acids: CASSGRRAVAGDVDTQYF.

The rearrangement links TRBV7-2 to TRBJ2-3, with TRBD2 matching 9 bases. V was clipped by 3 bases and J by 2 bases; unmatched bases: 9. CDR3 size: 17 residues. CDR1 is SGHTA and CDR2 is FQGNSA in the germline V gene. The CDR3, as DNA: TGTGCCAGCAGCTTTTGGGGCGGGAGGGGACCCACAGATACGCAGTATTTT. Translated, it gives CASSFWGGRGPTDTQYF.

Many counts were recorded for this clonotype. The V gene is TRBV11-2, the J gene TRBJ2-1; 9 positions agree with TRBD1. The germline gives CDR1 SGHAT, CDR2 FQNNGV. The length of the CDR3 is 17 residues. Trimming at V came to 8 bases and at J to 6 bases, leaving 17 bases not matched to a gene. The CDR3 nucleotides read TGTGCCAGCCAAAGTTACGCCGGGACAGGGAAAGGCAATGAGCAGTTCTTC. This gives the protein CASQSYAGTGKGNEQFF.

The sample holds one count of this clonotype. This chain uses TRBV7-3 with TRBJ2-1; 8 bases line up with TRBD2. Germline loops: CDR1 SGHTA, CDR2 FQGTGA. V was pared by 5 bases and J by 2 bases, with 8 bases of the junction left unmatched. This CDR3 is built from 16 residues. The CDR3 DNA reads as TGTGCCAGCAGCACTTCTAGCGGGCCTCCCTACAATGAGCAGTTCTTC. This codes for CASSTSSGPPYNEQFF.